Each of the 7 T cell receptor beta chains below was sequenced from the same sample in a study of regulatory T cells in long-lasting Graves disease. To make TCR beta libraries, researchers used iRepertoire HTBI primers and Arm-PCR of CDR3 regions. TCRdb passed the multiplex PCR reads through MiXCR, listing each CDR3 protein once. Among more than 300,000 distinct CDR3 sequences, roughly 17% were seen once, and the ten largest hold over 20%. Time point denoted: newly diagnosed GD, antithyroid drugs for less than 3 months. PBMCs provided the RNA from which the TCR library was made. These records were also assigned to another study, of T cells in Graves' hyperthyroidism and ophthalmopathy.

The starting material was peripheral blood mononuclear cells (PBMCs), obtained at new diagnosis, from a patient treated with antithyroid drugs. The receptors here all came from a woman under 30 with Graves disease.

Many counts were recorded for this clonotype. J is TRBJ1-6 and V is TRBV7-8; perhaps TRBD1 as D (6 bases). In germline, CDR1 is SGHVS, CDR2 FQNEAQ. Trimming took off 4 bases at V and 8 bases at J, with 18 bases between the two ends. The CDR3 consists of 16 residues. The CDR3 is CASSSLLTGFYSPLHF. DNA for the CDR3: TGTGCCAGCAGCTCCCTACTAACAGGGTTTTATTCACCCCTCCACTTT.

The chain recombines TRBV5-1 with TRBJ1-1; D ambiguous. V was pared by 4 bases and J by 5 bases, with 15 bases between. Germline CDR1 is SGHRS and CDR2 is YFSETQ. CDR3 length: 14 residues. DNA for the CDR3: TGCGCCAGCAGCAGCCAAGGGATGAGGACTGAAGCTTTCTTT. This codes for CASSSQGMRTEAFF.

The chain links TRBV5-5 to TRBJ2-7; TRBD1 matches 9 bases. The CDR3 length is 15 residues. J was trimmed by 1 base and V by 4 bases; bases with no gene match: 6. Germline loops: CDR1 SGHKS, CDR2 YYEKEE (reference sequence). The CDR3 DNA sequence: TGTGCCAGCAGCACAGGACAGGGGATTTCCTACGAGCAGTACTTC. It codes for CASSTGQGISYEQYF.

This clonotype was seen a handful of times. The rearrangement links TRBV5-5 to TRBJ2-4; D tentatively fits TRBD1 or TRBD2 (5 bases each). CDR1 and CDR2 (germline): SGHKS, YYEKEE (reference sequence). The V end lost 6 bases, the J end lost 5 bases, and 15 bases lay between the germline ends. The CDR3 totals 14 residues. CDR3 sequence: CASTPRRDENIQYF. The CDR3 DNA is TGTGCCAGCACTCCGCGCAGGGACGAAAACATTCAGTACTTC.

The chain employs TRBV29-1 and TRBJ1-2, with TRBD1 matching over 7 bases. The J segment lost 4 bases and the V segment lost 3 bases, leaving 14 bases of the junction unmatched. CDR1 is SQVTM and CDR2 is ANQGSEA in the germline V gene. CDR3 length: 16 amino acids. For the CDR3, the DNA is TGCAGCGTTGAGGCACCTAGGGCAGGGGGTGGCTATGGCTACACCTTC. Translated: CSVEAPRAGGGYGYTF.

V is TRBV3-1 and J is TRBJ1-2; 7 nucleotides agree with TRBD1. V was pared by 5 bases and J by 4 bases, with 16 bases of the junction left unmatched. This CDR3 spans 17 amino acids. The germline V gene has CDR1 LGHDT and CDR2 YNNKEL (reference sequence). The CDR3 here is CASSLKRGGLGFYGYTF. CDR3 nucleotides: TGTGCCAGCAGCTTGAAAAGAGGGGGCCTGGGATTCTATGGCTACACCTTC.

This clonotype was observed at least ten times. The rearrangement joins TRBV2 to TRBJ2-7, with 10 nucleotides matching TRBD1. The CDR3 totals 12 residues. V lost 9 bases to trimming and J lost 3 bases; unmatched junction nucleotides: 2. Looked up from germline, CDR1 is SNHLY and CDR2 is FYNNEI. CDR3 coding DNA: TGTGCCAGTCGGGACAGGGGCTACGAGCAGTACTTC. As protein: CASRDRGYEQYF. The full variable domain, completed using reference TRBV2 and TRBJ2-7, is EPEVTQTPSHQVTQMGQEVILRCVPISNHLYFYWYRQILGQKVEFLVSFYNNEISEKSEIFDDQFSVERPDGSNFTLKIRSTKLEDSAMYFCASRDRGYEQYFGPGTRLTVT.